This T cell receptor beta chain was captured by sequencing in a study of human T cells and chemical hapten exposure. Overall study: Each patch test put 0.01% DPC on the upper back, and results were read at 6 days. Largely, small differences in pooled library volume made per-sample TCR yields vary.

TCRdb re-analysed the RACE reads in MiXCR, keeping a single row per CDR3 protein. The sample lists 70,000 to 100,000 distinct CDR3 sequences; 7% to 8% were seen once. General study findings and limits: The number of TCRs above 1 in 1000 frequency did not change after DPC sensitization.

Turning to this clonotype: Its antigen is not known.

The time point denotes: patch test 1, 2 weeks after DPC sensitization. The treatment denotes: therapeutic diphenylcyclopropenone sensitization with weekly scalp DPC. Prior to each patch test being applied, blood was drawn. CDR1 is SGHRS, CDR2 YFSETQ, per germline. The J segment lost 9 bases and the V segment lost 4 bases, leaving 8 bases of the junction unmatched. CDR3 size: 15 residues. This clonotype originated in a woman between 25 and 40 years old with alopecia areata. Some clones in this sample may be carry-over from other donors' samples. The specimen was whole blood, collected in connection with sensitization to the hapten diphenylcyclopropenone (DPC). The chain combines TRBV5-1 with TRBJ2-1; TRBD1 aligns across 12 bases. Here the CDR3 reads CASSPVGTGGTEQFF. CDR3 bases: TGCGCCAGCAGCCCCGTTGGGACAGGGGGCACTGAGCAGTTCTTC.